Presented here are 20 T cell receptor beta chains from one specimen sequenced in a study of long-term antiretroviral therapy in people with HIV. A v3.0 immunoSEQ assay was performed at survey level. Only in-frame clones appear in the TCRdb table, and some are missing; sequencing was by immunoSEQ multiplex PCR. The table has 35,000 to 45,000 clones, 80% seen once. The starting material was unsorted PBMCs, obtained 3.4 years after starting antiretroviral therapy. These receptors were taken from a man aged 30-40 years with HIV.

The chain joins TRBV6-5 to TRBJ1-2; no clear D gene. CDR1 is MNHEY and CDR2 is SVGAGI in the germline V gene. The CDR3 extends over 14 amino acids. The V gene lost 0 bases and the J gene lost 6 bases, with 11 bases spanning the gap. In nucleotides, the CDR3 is TGTGCCAGCAGTTACTCGAACAGTTATGATGGCTACACCTTC. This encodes CASSYSNSYDGYTF.

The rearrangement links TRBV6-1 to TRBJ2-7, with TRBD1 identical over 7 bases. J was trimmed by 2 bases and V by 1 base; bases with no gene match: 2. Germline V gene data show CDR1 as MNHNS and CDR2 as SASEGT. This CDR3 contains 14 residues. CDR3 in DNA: TGTGCCAGCAGTGAAGGGGACAGTCCCTACGAGCAGTACTTC. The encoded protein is CASSEGDSPYEQYF.

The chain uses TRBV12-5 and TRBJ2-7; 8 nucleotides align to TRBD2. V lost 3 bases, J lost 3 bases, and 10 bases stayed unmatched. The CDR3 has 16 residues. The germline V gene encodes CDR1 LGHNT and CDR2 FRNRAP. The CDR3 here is CASGLSRLAPDYEQYF. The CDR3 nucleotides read TGTGCTAGTGGTTTATCCCGACTAGCGCCTGACTACGAGCAGTACTTC.

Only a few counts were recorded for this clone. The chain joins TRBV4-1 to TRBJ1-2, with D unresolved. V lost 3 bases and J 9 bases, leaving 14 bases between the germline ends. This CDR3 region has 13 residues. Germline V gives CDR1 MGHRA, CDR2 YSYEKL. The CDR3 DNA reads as TGCGCCAGCAGCCAGGGTATGGAGACCAGCTACACCTTC. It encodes CASSQGMETSYTF.

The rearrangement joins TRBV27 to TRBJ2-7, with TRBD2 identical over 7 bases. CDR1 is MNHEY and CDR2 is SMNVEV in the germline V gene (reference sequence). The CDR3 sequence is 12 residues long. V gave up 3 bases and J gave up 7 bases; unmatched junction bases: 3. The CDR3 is CASSFWGGEQYF. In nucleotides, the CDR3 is TGTGCCAGCAGTTTTTGGGGGGGTGAGCAGTACTTC.

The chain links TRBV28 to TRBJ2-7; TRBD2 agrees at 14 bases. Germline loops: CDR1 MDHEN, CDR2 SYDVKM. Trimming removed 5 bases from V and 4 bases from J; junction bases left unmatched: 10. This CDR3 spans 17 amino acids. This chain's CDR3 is CASSTGTSGGTNYEQYF. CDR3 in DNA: TGTGCCAGCAGTACCGGGACTAGCGGGGGAACCAATTACGAGCAGTACTTC.

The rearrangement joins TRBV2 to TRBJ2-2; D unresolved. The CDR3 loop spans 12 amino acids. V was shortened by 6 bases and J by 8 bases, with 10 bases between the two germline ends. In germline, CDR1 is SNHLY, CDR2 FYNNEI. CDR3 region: CASRTLGGELFF. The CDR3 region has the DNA TGTGCCAGCAGAACGCTGGGGGGGGAGCTGTTTTTT.

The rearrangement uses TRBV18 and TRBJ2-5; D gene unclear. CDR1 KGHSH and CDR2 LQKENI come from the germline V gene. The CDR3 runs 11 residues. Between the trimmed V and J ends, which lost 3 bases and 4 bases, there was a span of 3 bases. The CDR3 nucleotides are TGTGCCAGCTCACCTGGAGAGACCCAGTACTTC. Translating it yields CASSPGETQYF.

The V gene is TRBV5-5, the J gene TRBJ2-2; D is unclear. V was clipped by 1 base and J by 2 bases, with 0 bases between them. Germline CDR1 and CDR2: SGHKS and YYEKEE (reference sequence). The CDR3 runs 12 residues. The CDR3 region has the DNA TGTGCCAGCAGCTTGAACACCGGGGAGCTGTTTTTT. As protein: CASSLNTGELFF. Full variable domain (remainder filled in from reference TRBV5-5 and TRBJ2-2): DAGVTQSPTHLIKTRGQQVTLRCSPISGHKSVSWYQQVLGQGPQFIFQYYEKEERGRGNFPDRFSARQFPNYSSELNVNALLLGDSALYLCASSLNTGELFFGEGSRLTVL.

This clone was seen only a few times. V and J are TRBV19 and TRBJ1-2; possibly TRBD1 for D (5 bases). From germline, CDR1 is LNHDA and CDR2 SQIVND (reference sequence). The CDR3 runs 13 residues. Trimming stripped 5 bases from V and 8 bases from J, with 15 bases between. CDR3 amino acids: CASSGWGVGGYTF. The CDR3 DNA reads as TGTGCCAGTAGTGGATGGGGGGTGGGAGGCTACACCTTC. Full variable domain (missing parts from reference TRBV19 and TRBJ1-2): DGGITQSPKYLFRKEGQNVTLSCEQNLNHDAMYWYRQDPGQGLRLIYYSQIVNDFQKGDIAEGYSVSREKKESFPLTVTSAQKNPTAFYLCASSGWGVGGYTFGSGTRLTVV.

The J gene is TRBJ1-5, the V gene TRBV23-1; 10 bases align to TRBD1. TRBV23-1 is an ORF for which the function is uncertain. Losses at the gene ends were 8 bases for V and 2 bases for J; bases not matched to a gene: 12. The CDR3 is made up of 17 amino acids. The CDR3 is CASGDRGRGGGNQPQHF. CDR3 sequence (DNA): TGCGCCAGCGGGGACAGGGGAAGGGGGGGTGGCAATCAGCCCCAGCATTTT.

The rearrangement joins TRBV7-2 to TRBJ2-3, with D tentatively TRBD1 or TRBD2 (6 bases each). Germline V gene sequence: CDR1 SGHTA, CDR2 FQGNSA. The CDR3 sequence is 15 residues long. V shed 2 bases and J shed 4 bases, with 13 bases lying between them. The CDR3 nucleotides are TGTGCCAGCAGCTTATTGGGGGGCGCATCAGATACGCAGTATTTT. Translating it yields CASSLLGGASDTQYF.

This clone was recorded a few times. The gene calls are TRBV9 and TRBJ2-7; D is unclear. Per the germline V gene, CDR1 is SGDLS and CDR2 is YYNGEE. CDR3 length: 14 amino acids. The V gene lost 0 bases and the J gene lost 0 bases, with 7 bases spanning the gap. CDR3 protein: CASSVGVGSYEQYF. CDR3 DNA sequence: TGTGCCAGCAGCGTAGGGGTGGGCTCCTACGAGCAGTACTTC.

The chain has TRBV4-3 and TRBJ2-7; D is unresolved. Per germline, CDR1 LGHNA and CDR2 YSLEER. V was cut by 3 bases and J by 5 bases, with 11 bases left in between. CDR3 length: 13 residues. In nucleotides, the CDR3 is TGCGCCAGCAGCCACACCCTGGGTGACGAGCAGTACTTC. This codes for CASSHTLGDEQYF.

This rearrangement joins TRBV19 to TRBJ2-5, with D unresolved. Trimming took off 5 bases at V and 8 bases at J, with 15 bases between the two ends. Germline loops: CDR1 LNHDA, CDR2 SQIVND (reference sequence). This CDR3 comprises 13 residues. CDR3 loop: CASSDGPGRTQYF. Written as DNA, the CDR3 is TGTGCCAGTAGTGATGGTCCCGGGCGTACCCAGTACTTC.

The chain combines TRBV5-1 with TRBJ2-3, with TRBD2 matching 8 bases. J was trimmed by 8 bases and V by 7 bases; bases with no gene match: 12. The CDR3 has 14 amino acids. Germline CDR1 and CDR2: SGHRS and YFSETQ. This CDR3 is CASHRTSPGSTQYF. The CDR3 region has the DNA TGCGCCAGCCATCGGACTAGCCCGGGGAGTACGCAGTATTTT.

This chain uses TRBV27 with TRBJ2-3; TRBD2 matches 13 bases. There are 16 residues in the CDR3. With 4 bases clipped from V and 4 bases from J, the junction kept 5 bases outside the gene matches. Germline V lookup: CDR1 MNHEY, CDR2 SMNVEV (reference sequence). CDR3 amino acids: CASSSGLAGLADTQYF. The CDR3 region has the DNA TGTGCCAGCAGTTCGGGACTAGCGGGACTTGCAGATACGCAGTATTTT.

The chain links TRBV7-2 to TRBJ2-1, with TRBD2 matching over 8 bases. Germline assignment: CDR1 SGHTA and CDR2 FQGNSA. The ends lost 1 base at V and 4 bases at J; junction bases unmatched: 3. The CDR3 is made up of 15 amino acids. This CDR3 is CASSLGPGGYNEQFF. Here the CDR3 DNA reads TGTGCCAGCAGCTTAGGACCGGGGGGGTACAATGAGCAGTTCTTC.

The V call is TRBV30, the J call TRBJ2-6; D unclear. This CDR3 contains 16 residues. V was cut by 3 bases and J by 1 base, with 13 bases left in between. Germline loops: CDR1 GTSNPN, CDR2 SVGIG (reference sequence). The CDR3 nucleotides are TGTGCCTGGAGATACCTTATGTCGTCTGGGGCCAACGTCCTGACTTTC. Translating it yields CAWRYLMSSGANVLTF. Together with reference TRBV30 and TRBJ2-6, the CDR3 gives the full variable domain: SQTIHQWPATLVQPVGSPLSLECTVEGTSNPNLYWYRQAAGRGLQLLFYSVGIGQISSEVPQNLSASRPQDRQFILSSKKLLLSDSGFYLCAWRYLMSSGANVLTFGAGSRLTVL.

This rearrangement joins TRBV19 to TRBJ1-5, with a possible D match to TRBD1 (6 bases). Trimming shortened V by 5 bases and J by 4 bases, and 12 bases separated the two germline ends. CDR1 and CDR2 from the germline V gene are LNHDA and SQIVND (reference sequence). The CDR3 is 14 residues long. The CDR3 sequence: CASSPWDTNQPQHF. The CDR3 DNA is TGTGCCAGTAGTCCATGGGACACAAATCAGCCCCAGCATTTT.